The 15 T cell receptor beta chains presented below share a single source sample, sequenced in a study of OX40 agonist ivuxolimab in advanced cancers. Produced via immunoSEQ multiplex PCR; TCRdb's table is partial and in-frame only. This table has tens of thousands of clones, 70% to 90% appearing once. This material consisted of CD4+ or CD8+ T cells sorted from blood, taken in a trial of the OX40 agonist ivuxolimab. These receptors originate from an adult with an advanced solid tumor such as melanoma, head and neck, liver or kidney cancer.

V gene TRBV7-9 combines with J gene TRBJ2-3; perhaps TRBD2 as D (5 bases). Trimming shortened V by 1 base and J by 2 bases, and 10 bases separated the two germline ends. Germline CDR1 reads SEHNR; CDR2 reads FQNEAQ (reference sequence). The CDR3 totals 15 residues. The CDR3 nucleotides read TGTGCCAGCAGCTTAGGGCTAGCAGACACAGATACGCAGTATTTT. Translation gives CASSLGLADTDTQYF. Based on the CDR3 plus reference TRBV7-9 and TRBJ2-3, the full variable domain is DTGVSQNPRHKITKRGQNVTFRCDPISEHNRLYWYRQTLGQGPEFLTYFQNEAQLEKSRLLSDRFSAERPKGSFSTLEIQRTEQGDSAMYLCASSLGLADTDTQYFGPGTRLTVL.

This rearrangement joins TRBV28 to TRBJ1-2, with 7 bases identical to TRBD1. The germline V gene encodes CDR1 MDHEN and CDR2 SYDVKM. There are 13 residues in the CDR3. V dropped 7 bases and J dropped 8; count of bases not matched to a gene: 10. CDR3 sequence reads: CASTENTGEGYTF. The CDR3 DNA is TGTGCCAGCACAGAAAACACAGGGGAAGGCTACACCTTC.

The count of this clone is one. The J gene is TRBJ2-3, the V gene TRBV7-9; TRBD1 matches at 8 bases. Germline V gene data show CDR1 as SEHNR and CDR2 as FQNEAQ (reference sequence). J lost 4 bases, V lost 5 bases, and 8 bases had no gene match. This CDR3 region has 15 residues. In DNA, the CDR3 is TGTGCCAGCAGCCCCGGACAGGGTGAGGCAGATACGCAGTATTTT. Amino acid sequence: CASSPGQGEADTQYF. Supplemented by reference TRBV7-9 and TRBJ2-3, the full variable domain reads DTGVSQNPRHKITKRGQNVTFRCDPISEHNRLYWYRQTLGQGPEFLTYFQNEAQLEKSRLLSDRFSAERPKGSFSTLEIQRTEQGDSAMYLCASSPGQGEADTQYFGPGTRLTVL.

J is TRBJ2-7 and V is TRBV2; possible D gene TRBD1, 6 bases. CDR3 length: 15 amino acids. Germline CDR1 and CDR2: SNHLY and FYNNEI. Trimming left V 1 base short and J 1 base short, with 11 bases between. The CDR3 protein is CASSEGQGPSYEQYF. The CDR3 DNA reads as TGTGCCAGCAGTGAAGGGCAGGGGCCTTCCTACGAGCAGTACTTC.

The J gene is TRBJ1-2, the V gene TRBV29-1; D perhaps matches TRBD1 (6 bases). This CDR3 region has 14 residues. V shed 0 bases and J shed 4 bases, with 12 bases lying between them. Germline V lookup: CDR1 SQVTM, CDR2 ANQGSEA. This CDR3 is CSVEDPDSSYGYTF. The CDR3 DNA is TGCAGCGTTGAAGATCCGGACAGCTCCTATGGCTACACCTTC.

The gene calls are TRBV4-1 and TRBJ2-6, with a weak D call TRBD1 (5 bases). V lost 3 bases and J lost 2, with 11 bases in between. The V gene's germline CDR1 is MGHRA and CDR2 YSYEKL. This CDR3 has 16 amino acids. As DNA, the CDR3 is TGCGCCAGCAGCCAGAGACAGTGGACTGGGGCCAACGTCCTGACTTTC. Its translation is CASSQRQWTGANVLTF.

The CDR3 loop is CASSLVTGAGDTQYF. The CDR3 coding sequence is TGTGCCAGCAGTTTGGTGACAGGGGCGGGAGATACGCAGTATTTT. The chain has TRBV28 and TRBJ2-3; the match to TRBD1 covers 8 bases. V shed 3 bases and J 5 bases; nucleotides not matched to a gene: 7. The CDR3 length is 15 residues. Germline values: CDR1 MDHEN, CDR2 SYDVKM. The whole variable domain, filled in from reference TRBV28 and TRBJ2-3, reads DVKVTQSSRYLVKRTGEKVFLECVQDMDHENMFWYRQDPGLGLRLIYFSYDVKMKEKGDIPEGYSVSREKKERFSLILESASTNQTSMYLCASSLVTGAGDTQYFGPGTRLTVL.

This chain links TRBV19 with TRBJ1-5, with TRBD1 identical over 8 bases. The length of the CDR3 is 18 residues. V lost 0 bases and J lost 1; bases outside the gene matches: 8. Germline values: CDR1 LNHDA, CDR2 SQIVND (reference sequence). CDR3 sequence reads: CASSIDQRQGASNQPQHF. The CDR3 region has the DNA TGTGCCAGTAGTATAGATCAGAGGCAGGGGGCCAGCAATCAGCCCCAGCATTTT.

The rearrangement joins TRBV10-1 to TRBJ2-7, with D hard to call. Germline values: CDR1 WNHNN, CDR2 SYGVQD (reference sequence). V shed 11 bases and J shed 2 bases, with 22 bases lying between them. The CDR3 has 15 residues. The CDR3 nucleotides read TGCGCCCCCCAGCAGATGTTCTATAAAGCCTACGAGCAGTACTTC. Amino acid sequence: CAPQQMFYKAYEQYF.

In its sample, this clone was seen once. V is TRBV19 and J is TRBJ2-7, with TRBD1 identical over 9 bases. The CDR3 is 16 residues long. The J segment lost 1 base and the V segment lost 3 bases, leaving 7 bases of the junction unmatched. The germline gives CDR1 LNHDA, CDR2 SQIVND (reference sequence). The DNA of the CDR3 is TGTGCCAGTAGTATCTCCGGGACAGGGTTTTCCTACGAGCAGTACTTC. Protein product: CASSISGTGFSYEQYF. The complete variable domain, with remaining parts taken from reference TRBV19 and TRBJ2-7, reads DGGITQSPKYLFRKEGQNVTLSCEQNLNHDAMYWYRQDPGQGLRLIYYSQIVNDFQKGDIAEGYSVSREKKESFPLTVTSAQKNPTAFYLCASSISGTGFSYEQYFGPGTRLTVT.

In DNA, the CDR3 is TGTGCCAGCAGCCAAGGGACTCACTATGGCTACACCTTC. Translation: CASSQGTHYGYTF. V and J are TRBV14 and TRBJ1-2, with D unclear. This CDR3 has 13 residues. Germline V CDR1 and CDR2: SGHDN, FVKESK. With 1 base removed from V and 3 bases from J, the gap between germline ends came to 6 bases.

In its sample, this clone was seen once. This chain uses TRBV10-3 with TRBJ2-7; possibly TRBD1 for D (6 bases). Germline CDR1 and CDR2: ENHRY and SYGVKD. Trimming took 10 bases from V and 2 from J, leaving 15 bases between them. This CDR3 contains 13 residues. In DNA form, the CDR3 reads TGTGCCACTGGGCCTACAGGGCCCTACGAGCAGTACTTC. Translated: CATGPTGPYEQYF.

The V gene is TRBV13, the J gene TRBJ2-5; D might be TRBD1 (5 bases). Germline V gene lookup returns CDR1 PRHDT and CDR2 FYEKMQ (reference sequence). The V end lost 1 base, the J end lost 4 bases, and 16 bases lay between the germline ends. CDR3 size: 16 residues. The CDR3 spells CASSLDGAGSGETQYF. Written as DNA, the CDR3 is TGTGCCAGCAGCTTAGATGGGGCTGGTTCCGGAGAGACCCAGTACTTC.

The gene calls are TRBV4-2 and TRBJ2-3, with D tentatively TRBD2 (6 bases). The CDR3 sequence is 16 residues long. The germline gives CDR1 LGHNA, CDR2 YNFKEQ. V was cut by 5 bases and J by 1 base, with 16 bases left in between. The CDR3 sequence is CASSLTTGVGTDTQYF. Here the CDR3 DNA reads TGTGCCAGCAGCTTGACTACGGGAGTGGGCACAGATACGCAGTATTTT.

The chain couples TRBV4-1 to TRBJ1-5, with D maybe TRBD1 (5 bases). CDR1 and CDR2 from the germline V gene are MGHRA and YSYEKL. V was pared by 1 base and J by 6 bases, with 13 bases between. This CDR3 has 15 residues. The CDR3 coding sequence is TGCGCCAGCAGCCAAGTAGAAGGGGCACGTCAGCCCCAGCATTTT. Its protein is CASSQVEGARQPQHF.